This TCR beta chain is drawn from a study of cytomegalovirus exposure and HLA in healthy donors. The CDR3 totals 11 residues. Germline V gene sequence: CDR1 MNHEY, CDR2 SMNVEV (reference sequence). With 6 bases removed from V and 7 bases from J, the gap between germline ends came to 9 bases. Regarding the study as a whole: Through in vitro validation, a few CMV-associated chains were shown to be specific for CMV antigens. It was 150 or so TCR beta chains that were listed as cytomegalovirus-associated.

The assay was immunoSEQ multiplex PCR, and TCRdb's table has in-frame clones only and misses some. The top ten hold about 3% of the sample, which has 130,000 or so clones, 89% seen once. As regards this clone: The antigen is unknown.

This chain uses TRBV27 with TRBJ1-1; D ambiguous. The clonotype comes from a man in his thirties or forties in good health and CMV-seronegative. Sequencing input: PBMCs. CDR3 DNA: TGTGCCAGCAGATATGCTAATGAAGCTTTCTTT. Translation gives CASRYANEAFF.